One sample yielded the 23 T cell receptor beta chains listed below, sequenced in a study of neurological immune-mediated disorders (dated by TCRdb to between 2018 and 2021). Libraries came from 5' RACE. The sample was run on an Illumina HiSeq 2500. TCRdb reprocessed the public reads (quality trimming at Q25 with fastp, clone calling with MiXCR) and kept in-frame beta chains. CDR3 protein sequences are deduplicated, and each keeps its most common genes and DNA. The sample table shows about 65,000 distinct CDR3 sequences, and around 4% are seen once. The ten largest clones add up to just over 2.5% of the sample. Sequenced: PBMCs. Every receptor here comes from a man aged 50 to 59 with multiple sclerosis.

Many counts were recorded for this clonotype. V is TRBV7-9 and J is TRBJ1-2; no reliable D call. Trimming left V 0 bases short and J 2 bases short, with 4 bases between. This CDR3 is 13 amino acids long. The germline V gene encodes CDR1 SEHNR and CDR2 FQNEAQ (reference sequence). CDR3 loop: CASSLAGNYGYTF. The DNA for the CDR3 is TGTGCCAGCAGCTTAGCAGGGAACTATGGCTACACCTTC.

This clonotype was observed a handful of times. At one boundary the junction diverges from the germline segment, which might be a read error. This CDR3 is CASSWDGNQPQNF. The CDR3 nucleotides are TGCGCCAGCAGCTGGGACGGCAATCAGCCCCAGAATTTT. The chain has TRBV5-1 and TRBJ1-5, with a weak D call TRBD1 (5 bases). Per germline, CDR1 SGHRS and CDR2 YFSETQ. The CDR3 spans 13 residues.

This clonotype has at least ten counts. This chain links TRBV6-6 with TRBJ1-3; D is perhaps TRBD1 (5 bases). Trimming removed 4 bases at V and 0 bases at J, with 13 bases between. CDR1 is MNHNY, CDR2 SVGAGI, per germline (reference sequence). The CDR3 is made up of 16 amino acids. The CDR3 DNA is TGTGCCAGCAGTTCGGTTCGGGACCACTCTGGAAACACCATATATTTT. Translation: CASSSVRDHSGNTIYF.

This clonotype was recorded many times. CDR3 loop: CASSLAGGSRNQPQHF. CDR3 sequence (DNA): TGCGCCAGCAGCCTCGCGGGGGGGAGTCGGAATCAGCCCCAGCATTTT. V and J are TRBV4-1 and TRBJ1-5; perhaps TRBD1 as D (5 bases). Trimming shortened V by 4 bases and J by 4 bases, and 17 bases separated the two germline ends. This CDR3 region has 16 residues. Germline V gene data show CDR1 as MGHRA and CDR2 as YSYEKL.

This clonotype occurred many times. The genes are TRBV4-1 and TRBJ1-1; tentatively, D is TRBD1 (5 bases). The CDR3 length is 14 residues. Germline V gene sequence: CDR1 MGHRA, CDR2 YSYEKL. V lost 1 base and J 5 bases, leaving 11 bases between the germline ends. CDR3 nucleotide sequence: TGCGCCAGCAGCCAAGTCCCGGAGGGGACTGAAGCTTTCTTT. It specifies CASSQVPEGTEAFF.

Only a few counts were recorded for this clonotype. The rearrangement joins TRBV20-1 to TRBJ2-5; D may correspond to TRBD1 or TRBD2 (5 bases each). This CDR3 has 16 residues. The ends were cut back, 0 bases at V and 0 bases at J, with 14 bases in the middle. The germline CDR1 and CDR2 sequences are DFQATT and SNEGSKA (reference sequence). The CDR3 sequence is CSARDLVGTYQETQYF. The CDR3 DNA reads TGCAGTGCTAGAGATCTTGTGGGGACGTACCAAGAGACCCAGTACTTC.

This clonotype was counted many times. This rearrangement joins TRBV4-1 to TRBJ1-1; the D is unclear. Trimming shortened V by 4 bases and J by 0 bases, and 15 bases separated the two germline ends. CDR3 length: 16 amino acids. Germline CDR1 reads MGHRA; CDR2 reads YSYEKL. The DNA of the CDR3 is TGCGCCAGCAGCCCTCTACTGGACCGCATGAACACTGAAGCTTTCTTT. Translated: CASSPLLDRMNTEAFF.

Ten or more counts support this clonotype. This sequence joins TRBV28 and TRBJ2-2; no definite D call. V was cut by 5 bases and J by 3 bases, with 4 bases left in between. The length of the CDR3 is 12 residues. Germline V gene data show CDR1 as MDHEN and CDR2 as SYDVKM. The CDR3 bases are TGTGCCAGCAGTCCCTACACCGGGGAGCTGTTTTTT. As protein: CASSPYTGELFF.

This clonotype was recorded at least ten times. The rearrangement links TRBV20-1 to TRBJ1-5, with a possible D match to TRBD1 (5 bases). Trimming removed 3 bases from V and 2 bases from J, with 14 bases in between. The CDR3 covers 15 residues. In germline, CDR1 is DFQATT, CDR2 SNEGSKA (reference sequence). CDR3 sequence reads: CSASLWGVGNQPQHF. CDR3 DNA sequence: TGCAGTGCTAGTCTTTGGGGGGTAGGCAATCAGCCCCAGCATTTT.

The chain combines TRBV5-1 with TRBJ1-1; D is possibly TRBD1 (6 bases). The CDR3 contains 15 residues. V lost 0 bases, J lost 1 base, and 10 bases lay in between. CDR1 and CDR2 (germline): SGHRS, YFSETQ. CDR3 sequence: CASSLGQAGNTEAFF. The CDR3 DNA is TGCGCCAGCAGCTTGGGACAGGCGGGGAACACTGAAGCTTTCTTT.

This clonotype was found many times. This sequence joins TRBV7-6 and TRBJ2-5; possibly TRBD1 for D (6 bases). This CDR3 has 15 residues. Deletions cut 3 bases from V and 1 base from J, with 12 bases between. The germline V gene has CDR1 SGHVS and CDR2 FNYEAQ. The CDR3 here is CASSLRGSSQETQYF. CDR3 nucleotide sequence: TGTGCCAGCAGCTTGAGGGGGAGTAGCCAAGAGACCCAGTACTTC.

Many counts were recorded for this clonotype. The CDR3: CASSQTGVYGYTF. CDR3 coding DNA: TGCGCCAGCAGCCAAACAGGGGTCTATGGCTACACCTTC. V and J are TRBV4-1 and TRBJ1-2, with 7 nucleotides matching TRBD1. The CDR3 is made up of 13 amino acids. V was clipped by 2 bases and J by 4 bases; unmatched bases: 1. From germline, CDR1 is MGHRA and CDR2 YSYEKL.

This clonotype came up many times. V is TRBV7-2 and J is TRBJ2-7; TRBD2 agrees at 7 bases. With V trimmed by 4 bases and J by 0 bases, 12 bases remained unmatched. Germline V lookup: CDR1 SGHTA, CDR2 FQGNSA. The CDR3 has 17 residues. CDR3 loop: CASSYTVLAGVSYEQYF. DNA of the CDR3: TGTGCCAGCAGCTACACGGTGCTGGCGGGGGTCTCCTACGAGCAGTACTTC.

This clonotype appeared many times. The V and J genes are TRBV28 and TRBJ1-1; D possibly corresponds to TRBD1 (5 bases). The V gene lost 7 bases and the J gene lost 4 bases, with 7 bases spanning the gap. This CDR3 comprises 11 residues. Germline values: CDR1 MDHEN, CDR2 SYDVKM. CDR3 bases: TGTGCCAGCATAAGGGGCACTGAAGCTTTCTTT. The encoded protein is CASIRGTEAFF.

This clonotype was detected many times. V gene TRBV12-3 or TRBV12-4 combines with J gene TRBJ2-1; 10 nucleotides align to TRBD2. The ends lost 6 bases at V and 11 bases at J; junction bases unmatched: 4. This CDR3 has 12 amino acids. CDR3 nucleotides: TGTGCCAGCAGAATAGCGGGGGGCCAGCAGTTCTTC. It is translated as CASRIAGGQQFF.

This clonotype came up many times. The chain couples TRBV20-1 to TRBJ1-2, with 9 positions matching TRBD1. This CDR3 spans 14 amino acids. The germline gives CDR1 DFQATT, CDR2 SNEGSKA (reference sequence). V was pared by 2 bases and J by 4 bases, with 5 bases of the junction left unmatched. The CDR3, as DNA: TGCAGTGCTAGAATTTCGGGACAGGGCTATGGCTACACCTTC. As protein: CSARISGQGYGYTF.

This clonotype was recorded at least ten times. The CDR3 DNA sequence: TGCGCCAGCAGCTTGGAGTTAGGGACAGGGATCTACGAGCAGTACTTC. Translation gives CASSLELGTGIYEQYF. The chain combines TRBV5-1 with TRBJ2-7; 9 bases map to TRBD1. Germline CDR1 and CDR2: SGHRS and YFSETQ. CDR3 length: 16 residues. The junction had 7 bases not matched to a gene; V was cut back by 0 bases and J by 3 bases.

This clonotype was seen at least ten times. The V and J genes are TRBV27 and TRBJ2-7; D is perhaps TRBD2 (5 bases). Germline-derived CDR1 and CDR2 are MNHEY and SMNVEV (reference sequence). Trimming shortened V by 3 bases and J by 3 bases, and 9 bases separated the two germline ends. The CDR3 consists of 13 residues. The CDR3 nucleotides are TGTGCCAGCAGTTTGGCGGGTAGCTACGAGCAGTACGTC. Protein: CASSLAGSYEQYV.

The rearrangement joins TRBV24-1 to TRBJ2-1; no clear D. The V gene's germline CDR1 is KGHDR and CDR2 SFDVKD. V gave up 2 bases and J gave up 4 bases, with 8 bases separating them. This CDR3 has 14 amino acids. CDR3 sequence: CATSDSTPYNEQFF. DNA for the CDR3: TGTGCCACCAGTGATTCAACACCATACAATGAGCAGTTCTTC.

This clonotype was found many times. V and J are TRBV29-1 and TRBJ2-2; the match to TRBD2 covers 7 bases. CDR3 length equals 16 residues. CDR1 is SQVTM and CDR2 is ANQGSEA in the germline V gene. V lost 4 bases and J lost 0; bases outside the gene matches: 8. CDR3 DNA: TGCAGCGTTGGACCCCGACTAGCACCGAACACCGGGGAGCTGTTTTTT. It encodes CSVGPRLAPNTGELFF.

V is TRBV5-1 and J is TRBJ2-3; maybe TRBD2 (5 bases). Trimming took off 0 bases at V and 4 bases at J, with 12 bases between the two ends. From germline, CDR1 is SGHRS and CDR2 YFSETQ. CDR3 length: 15 amino acids. The CDR3 coding sequence is TGCGCCAGCAGCTTGGATGGGCTAGCATCAGATACGCAGTATTTT. Amino acids: CASSLDGLASDTQYF.

In this sample, this clonotype turned up many times. This rearrangement joins TRBV4-1 to TRBJ2-7; the D is unclear. In germline, CDR1 is MGHRA, CDR2 YSYEKL. Trimming took off 0 bases at V and 3 bases at J, with 6 bases between the two ends. The CDR3 totals 13 residues. The CDR3 here is CASSQELGYEQYF. As DNA, the CDR3 is TGCGCCAGCAGCCAAGAGTTGGGCTACGAGCAGTACTTC.

The chain links TRBV5-1 to TRBJ2-3, with 7 bases fitting TRBD2. V dropped 4 bases and J dropped 4; count of bases not matched to a gene: 9. The germline gives CDR1 SGHRS, CDR2 YFSETQ. The CDR3 spans 15 residues. The CDR3 loop reads CASSQLTSFSDTQYF. As DNA, the CDR3 is TGCGCCAGCAGCCAACTGACTAGCTTTTCAGATACGCAGTATTTT.